Below are 20 T cell receptor beta chains sequenced from a single sample in a study of technical replicates of blood from a handful of donors. Only in-frame clones appear in the TCRdb table, and some are missing; sequencing was by immunoSEQ multiplex PCR. Of about 100,000 clones in the sample, roughly 95% were seen once. The specimen sequenced was T cells isolated from PBMCs. These receptors were obtained from a human donor in good health.

The rearrangement uses TRBV7-9 and TRBJ2-1; D unresolved. The CDR3 runs to 12 residues. The V end lost 6 bases, the J end lost 7 bases, and 10 bases lay between the germline ends. Looked up from germline, CDR1 is SEHNR and CDR2 is FQNEAQ (reference sequence). CDR3 bases: TGTGCCAGCAGACAAACTATAAATGAGCAGTTCTTC. As protein: CASRQTINEQFF.

The chain uses TRBV29-1 and TRBJ1-2, with D unresolved. V lost 4 bases and J lost 4, with 4 bases in between. CDR1 is SQVTM, CDR2 ANQGSEA, per germline. The CDR3 runs 10 residues. This CDR3 reads CSVALYGYTF. As DNA, the CDR3 is TGCAGCGTTGCCCTCTATGGCTACACCTTC.

CDR3 in DNA: TGTGCCAGCACCCCAGACAGGGACAATGAGCAGTTCTTC. Its translation: CASTPDRDNEQFF. The chain recombines TRBV27 with TRBJ2-1; 7 nucleotides line up with TRBD1. J gave up 5 bases and V 7 bases, and 5 bases lay outside the gene matches. This CDR3 comprises 13 residues. Germline values: CDR1 MNHEY, CDR2 SMNVEV (reference sequence).

The chain carries TRBV19 and TRBJ2-3; TRBD2 is a possible D gene (7 bases). Germline CDR1 reads LNHDA; CDR2 reads SQIVND (reference sequence). Trimming took off 10 bases at V and 3 bases at J, with 20 bases between the two ends. The length of the CDR3 is 15 residues. CDR3 bases: TGTGCCACCAAAAAGGGGGGGCGAGGGACAGATACGCAGTATTTT. The encoded protein is CATKKGGRGTDTQYF.

This chain links TRBV11-3 with TRBJ2-2; the D is unclear. With 4 bases removed from V and 4 bases from J, the gap between germline ends came to 4 bases. The germline V gene encodes CDR1 SGHNT and CDR2 YENEEA. This CDR3 is built from 12 residues. The CDR3 region is CASSSVTGELFF. For the CDR3, the DNA is TGTGCCAGCAGCTCGGTCACCGGGGAGCTGTTTTTT.

The chain joins TRBV5-5 to TRBJ1-2, with a weak D call TRBD1 (5 bases). Trimming took off 2 bases at V and 4 bases at J, with 12 bases between the two ends. CDR1 and CDR2 (germline): SGHKS, YYEKEE (reference sequence). This CDR3 region has 14 residues. The CDR3 sequence is CASSLGGALYGYTF. The DNA of the CDR3 is TGTGCCAGCAGCTTAGGAGGGGCCCTCTATGGCTACACCTTC.

The rearrangement uses TRBV6-1 and TRBJ2-1; D might be TRBD1 (6 bases). This CDR3 is built from 16 residues. The germline CDR1 and CDR2 sequences are MNHNS and SASEGT. The V gene lost 0 bases and the J gene lost 0 bases, with 9 bases spanning the gap. CDR3 protein: CASSEATGSSYNEQFF. CDR3 coding DNA: TGTGCCAGCAGTGAAGCCACAGGGAGCTCCTACAATGAGCAGTTCTTC.

The chain recombines TRBV7-9 with TRBJ2-1; TRBD2 matches 7 bases. Per germline, CDR1 SEHNR and CDR2 FQNEAQ (reference sequence). The CDR3 has 14 residues. With V trimmed by 6 bases and J by 7 bases, 9 bases remained unmatched. The CDR3 region is CASSPASGRNEQFF. DNA for the CDR3: TGTGCCAGCAGTCCGGCTAGCGGAAGAAATGAGCAGTTCTTC.

This chain joins TRBV28 and TRBJ1-1, with a tentative D call TRBD1 (6 bases). Germline V gene lookup returns CDR1 MDHEN and CDR2 SYDVKM. V gave up 6 bases and J gave up 6 bases, with 17 bases separating them. CDR3 size: 14 residues. The CDR3: CASSNDRFVAEAFF. CDR3 sequence (DNA): TGTGCCAGCAGCAATGACAGGTTTGTGGCTGAAGCTTTCTTT.

The rearrangement joins TRBV11-2 to TRBJ2-4; 11 bases line up with TRBD1. The length of the CDR3 is 17 residues. The trim removed 3 bases at V and 6 bases at J, leaving 10 bases unmatched. The V gene's germline CDR1 is SGHAT and CDR2 FQNNGV. The chain's CDR3 is CASSFTVGTGGRNIQYF. The CDR3, as DNA: TGTGCCAGCAGCTTTACGGTAGGGACAGGGGGAAGAAACATTCAGTACTTC.

The chain couples TRBV29-1 to TRBJ2-7, with D maybe TRBD2 (5 bases). This CDR3 comprises 14 residues. The germline CDR1 and CDR2 sequences are SQVTM and ANQGSEA. Trimming pared 4 bases from V and 6 bases from J, leaving 19 bases between. As DNA, the CDR3 is TGCAGCGTTGTTGGGAGTAGGTCCCTGGGCGAGCAGTACTTC. As protein: CSVVGSRSLGEQYF.

The genes are TRBV29-1 and TRBJ1-1; TRBD1 matches at 9 bases. From germline, CDR1 is SQVTM and CDR2 ANQGSEA. V was pared by 5 bases and J by 7 bases, with 5 bases of the junction left unmatched. This CDR3 comprises 12 residues. The CDR3 loop reads CSVPDRGFEAFF. CDR3 DNA sequence: TGCAGCGTTCCTGACAGGGGGTTTGAAGCTTTCTTT.

Here the CDR3 DNA reads TGTGCCAGCAGTGAATTTCGAGGTTCTCGCACTGAAGCTTTCTTT. As protein: CASSEFRGSRTEAFF. The chain couples TRBV25-1 to TRBJ1-1; unclear D gene. Germline V gives CDR1 MGHDK, CDR2 SYGVNS. The CDR3 runs to 15 residues. Trimming pared 1 base from V and 4 bases from J, leaving 13 bases between.

The rearrangement uses TRBV5-1 and TRBJ2-1; D remains unclear. The CDR3 is made up of 13 amino acids. Germline CDR1 is SGHRS and CDR2 is YFSETQ. V gave up 4 bases and J gave up 9 bases, with 14 bases separating them. CDR3 coding DNA: TGCGCCAGCAGCCGCGTGGTTTTAAGTGAGCAGTTCTTC. As protein: CASSRVVLSEQFF.

The chain has TRBV7-9 and TRBJ2-3; 9 nucleotides line up with TRBD2. The CDR3 contains 15 residues. Trimming cost V 1 base and J 7 bases; bases outside gene matches: 6. Germline V gene data show CDR1 as SEHNR and CDR2 as FQNEAQ (reference sequence). The CDR3 sequence: CASSLGGGGANTQYF. CDR3 nucleotides: TGTGCCAGCAGCTTAGGGGGCGGGGGGGCCAATACGCAGTATTTT.

The chain has TRBV5-4 and TRBJ1-4, with 7 nucleotides matching TRBD1. Germline CDR1 and CDR2: SGHNT and YYREEE (reference sequence). This CDR3 spans 14 amino acids. V dropped 4 bases and J dropped 8; count of bases not matched to a gene: 8. The CDR3, as DNA: TGTGCCAGCAGCACGACAGGGCGAGAGGAAAAACTGTTTTTT. Protein product: CASSTTGREEKLFF.

This chain connects TRBV19 to TRBJ1-5; TRBD1 agrees at 8 bases. The CDR3 runs to 18 residues. Trimming took 5 bases from V and 1 from J; bases not matched to a gene: 13. Germline V gene sequence: CDR1 LNHDA, CDR2 SQIVND (reference sequence). DNA for the CDR3: TGTGCCAGTAGTGTCGATCCCAACAGGGGGGGGAGCAATCAGCCCCAGCATTTT. Encoded protein: CASSVDPNRGGSNQPQHF.

This chain connects TRBV7-6 to TRBJ2-2, with 10 bases lining up with TRBD2. The germline gives CDR1 SGHVS, CDR2 FNYEAQ. V gave up 0 bases and J gave up 6 bases; unmatched junction bases: 7. The CDR3 length is 17 residues. DNA of the CDR3: TGTGCCAGCAGCTTAGCGCTGAGCGGGGGGGCCGCCGGGGAGCTGTTTTTT. Protein: CASSLALSGGAAGELFF.

The chain is built from TRBV2 and TRBJ2-7; 7 bases are a match to TRBD2. CDR3 length: 14 amino acids. V was clipped by 6 bases and J by 4 bases; unmatched bases: 9. Germline loops: CDR1 SNHLY, CDR2 FYNNEI. The CDR3 sequence is CASRPAGERYEQYF. The CDR3 DNA sequence: TGTGCCAGCAGACCCGCGGGAGAACGTTACGAGCAGTACTTC.

This chain connects TRBV13 to TRBJ2-1; the match to TRBD2 covers 10 bases. Germline CDR1 reads PRHDT; CDR2 reads FYEKMQ (reference sequence). The J segment lost 5 bases and the V segment lost 6 bases, leaving 10 bases of the junction unmatched. This CDR3 contains 16 residues. In DNA form, the CDR3 reads TGTGCCAGCAGACCACAAGCGGGAGGGTTGAACAATGAGCAGTTCTTC. Translated: CASRPQAGGLNNEQFF.